Sequencing of this TCR beta chain was carried out in a study of T cell responses to AZD1222 COVID-19 vaccine. Study-level findings and limits: Reportedly, nearly half the spike-specific TCRs target unmutated variant regions. Among the donors, most were white British and more were female, and clonal diversity was possibly underestimated.

TCRdb's table, derived via immunoSEQ multiplex PCR, lists solely in-frame clones and lacks some. The sample records fewer than 100,000 clones, almost 90% being singletons. Germline trimming cut 0 bases from V and 8 bases from J; bases unmatched to any gene: 2. Germline-derived CDR1 and CDR2 are MNHEY and SVGAGI. The CDR3 length is 16 residues. As to this clone: As yet, its antigen is unknown.

Sequenced here: peripheral blood, sampled 28 days after the second AZD1222 dose. The chain uses TRBV6-5 and TRBJ2-1; 15 bases map to TRBD2. This TCR came from an adult who received the AZD1222 COVID-19 vaccine. The CDR3 DNA sequence: TGTGCCAGCAGTTACTCGGGACTAGCGGGAGGTTATGAGCAGTTCTTC. Translated, it gives CASSYSGLAGGYEQFF.